The T cell receptor beta chain described here comes from a study of OX40 agonist ivuxolimab in advanced cancers. Broadly, across the study: Ivuxolimab was an agonistic, fully human IgG2 monoclonal antibody directed against OX40 (CD134), a costimulatory receptor. Intravenous ivuxolimab was administered to patients every 2 weeks at six dose levels: 0.01, 0.1, 0.3, 1.5, 3 and 10 mg/kg. Of the approximately 54 patients in dose escalation, around 19 had hepatocellular carcinoma, about 15 had melanoma, 9 had renal cell carcinoma and 9 had head and neck cancer. A male proportion of roughly 80% and a mean age of approximately 61 years, ranging from about 23 to 90, were recorded for the dose-escalation cohort. Patients were allowed to have had prior anti-PD-1, anti-PD-L1 or anti-CTLA-4 therapy, and more than 35% of the dose-escalation patients had been treated with checkpoint inhibitors. Partial responses were achieved by three dose-escalation patients, of whom one had hepatocellular carcinoma and two had cutaneous melanoma. Peripheral TCRbeta sequencing aimed to test whether ivuxolimab altered TCR sequence diversity and caused clonal T-cell expansion. The paper describes the monotherapy dose-escalation part (N of about 52 patients) of the phase I trial of ivuxolimab.

Genomic DNA was isolated from the sorted cells so that the TCRbeta CDR3 region could be sequenced. The immunoSEQ Assay was used for sequencing of TCRbeta CDR3 regions. TCRdb holds this immuneACCESS table with in-frame rearrangements only. Some clones are missing; in checked studies, unresolved V genes explain under half, and the rest has no known cause. Within this sample are nearly 110,000 clones, with just over 90% of them counted one time only. The ten largest clonotypes hold 0.48% of the sample. Here V drops 5 bases and J drops 1 base, and the junction holds 2 bases not matched to any gene. The CDR3 spans 15 residues, from the cysteine through the phenylalanine. Just the 45-base CDR3 DNA is kept, in frame starting at base 1. For CDR1 and CDR2, the germline V gene lists SGHTA and FQGNSA. What the work shows at the level of the full study, not this receptor alone: Low levels of normalized T-cell clonal expansion were also seen in some patients who did not respond. Clonal expansion of both CD4+ and CD8+ blood T cells was observed from baseline to week 6 at doses 0.1 to 3.0 mg/kg. After ivuxolimab, expanded clones were on average more numerous among CD8+ T cells than among CD4+ T cells. The antigen specificity of the clonally expanded peripheral T cells was not determined. Partial responders in the 0.1-3.0 mg/kg groups had among the lowest normalized peripheral clonal expansion, especially among CD8+ T cells.

A word on this clone: Its binding antigen is unknown. No much larger clone exists at a distance of one base, and base qualities are not known.

Patients with autoimmune disease history or receiving systemic immunosuppression were excluded from the trial. Peripheral blood for TCR sequencing was drawn from every dose cohort at baseline, at cycle 4 day 1 and at cycle 7 day 1. Samples came from an open-label, multicenter, first-in-human phase I dose-escalation trial of ivuxolimab. The trial enrolled adults with locally advanced or metastatic head and neck squamous cell, hepatocellular, melanoma or renal cell carcinoma. Before TCR sequencing, CD4+ and CD8+ T cells were separately sorted from peripheral blood. Here the chain combines TRBV7-2 and TRBJ2-2, and TRBD2 matches 9 of the central bases. The source is an adult with an advanced solid tumor such as melanoma, head and neck, liver or kidney cancer. The sample consisted of CD4+ or CD8+ T cells sorted from blood, taken in a trial of the OX40 agonist ivuxolimab. This receptor carries the CDR3 CASSHSGGNTGELFF. Here is the DNA: TGTGCCAGCAGCCATAGCGGGGGGAACACCGGGGAGCTGTTTTTT.